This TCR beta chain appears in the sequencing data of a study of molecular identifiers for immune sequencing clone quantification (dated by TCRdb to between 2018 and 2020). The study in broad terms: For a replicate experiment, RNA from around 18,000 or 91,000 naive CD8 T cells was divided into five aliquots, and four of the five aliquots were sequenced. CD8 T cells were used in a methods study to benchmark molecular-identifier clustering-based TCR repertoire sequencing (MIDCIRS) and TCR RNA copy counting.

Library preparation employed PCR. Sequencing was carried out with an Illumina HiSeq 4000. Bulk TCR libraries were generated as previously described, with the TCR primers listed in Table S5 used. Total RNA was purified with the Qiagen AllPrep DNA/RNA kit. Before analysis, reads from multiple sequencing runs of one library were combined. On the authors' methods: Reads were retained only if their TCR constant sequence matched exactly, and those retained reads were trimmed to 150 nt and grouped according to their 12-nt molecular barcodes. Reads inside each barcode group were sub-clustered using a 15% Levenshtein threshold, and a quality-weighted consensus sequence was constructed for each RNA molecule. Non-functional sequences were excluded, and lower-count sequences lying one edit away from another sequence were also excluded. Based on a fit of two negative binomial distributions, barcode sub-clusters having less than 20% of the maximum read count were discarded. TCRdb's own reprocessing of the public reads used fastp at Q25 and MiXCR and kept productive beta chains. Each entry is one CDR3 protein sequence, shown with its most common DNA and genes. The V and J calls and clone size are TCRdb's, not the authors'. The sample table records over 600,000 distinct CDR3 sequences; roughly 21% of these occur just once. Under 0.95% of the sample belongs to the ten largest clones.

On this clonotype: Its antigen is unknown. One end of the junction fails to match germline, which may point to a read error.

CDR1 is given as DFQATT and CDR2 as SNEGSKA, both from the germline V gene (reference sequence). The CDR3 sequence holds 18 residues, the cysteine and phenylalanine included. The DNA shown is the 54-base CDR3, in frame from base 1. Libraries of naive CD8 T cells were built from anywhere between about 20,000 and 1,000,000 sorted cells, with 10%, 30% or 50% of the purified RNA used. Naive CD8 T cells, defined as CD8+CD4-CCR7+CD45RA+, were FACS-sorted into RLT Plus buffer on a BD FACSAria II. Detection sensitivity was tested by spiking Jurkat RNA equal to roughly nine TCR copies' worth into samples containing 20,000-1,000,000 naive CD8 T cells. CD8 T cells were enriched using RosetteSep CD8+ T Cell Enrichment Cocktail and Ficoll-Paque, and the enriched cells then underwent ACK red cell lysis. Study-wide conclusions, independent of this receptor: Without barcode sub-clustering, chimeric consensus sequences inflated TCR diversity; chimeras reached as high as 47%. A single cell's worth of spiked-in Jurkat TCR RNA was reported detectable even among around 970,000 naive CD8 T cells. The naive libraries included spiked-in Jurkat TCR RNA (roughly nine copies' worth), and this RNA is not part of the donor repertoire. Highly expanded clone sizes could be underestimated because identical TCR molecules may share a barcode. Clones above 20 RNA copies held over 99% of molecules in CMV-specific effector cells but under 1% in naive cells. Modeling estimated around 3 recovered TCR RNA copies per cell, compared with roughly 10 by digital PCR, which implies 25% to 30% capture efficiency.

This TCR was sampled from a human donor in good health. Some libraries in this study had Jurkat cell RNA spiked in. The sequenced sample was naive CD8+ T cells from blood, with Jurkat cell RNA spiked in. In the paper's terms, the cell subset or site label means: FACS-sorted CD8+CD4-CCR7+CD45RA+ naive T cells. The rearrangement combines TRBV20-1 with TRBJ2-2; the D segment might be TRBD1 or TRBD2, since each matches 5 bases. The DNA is TGCAGTGCTAGAGACCCTAAAAGAGGGGAACAGAACACCGGGGAGCTGTCTTTT. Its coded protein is CSARDPKRGEQNTGELSF.